A single T cell receptor beta chain is shown here with its context. Its antigen is currently unknown. This specimen comes from a study of shared clonotypes between healthy human individuals. Whole-study results and caveats: Naive subsets tended to show greater estimated richness than memory subsets.

Assay execution took place at the deep level. Method: immunoSEQ multiplex PCR; TCRdb's copy keeps in-frame clones and lacks some. The table includes approximately 1,000,000 clones, approximately 77% detected once. Germline V CDR1 and CDR2: LNHDA, SQIVND (reference sequence). The V end lost 8 bases, the J end lost 2 bases, and 15 bases lay between the germline ends. The CDR3 has 14 residues. The sequence was collected from a man between 18 and 35 years old in good health. Some clones in this sample may be carry-over from other donors' samples. Sequencing used memory CD4+ T cells from PBMCs. The sample's subset: CD45RA-negative fraction. The chain couples TRBV19 to TRBJ2-5; tentatively, D is TRBD2 (7 bases). DNA for the CDR3: TGTGCCAGTCTTCTGCGGGGGCGTCAAGAGACCCAGTACTTC. This encodes CASLLRGRQETQYF.